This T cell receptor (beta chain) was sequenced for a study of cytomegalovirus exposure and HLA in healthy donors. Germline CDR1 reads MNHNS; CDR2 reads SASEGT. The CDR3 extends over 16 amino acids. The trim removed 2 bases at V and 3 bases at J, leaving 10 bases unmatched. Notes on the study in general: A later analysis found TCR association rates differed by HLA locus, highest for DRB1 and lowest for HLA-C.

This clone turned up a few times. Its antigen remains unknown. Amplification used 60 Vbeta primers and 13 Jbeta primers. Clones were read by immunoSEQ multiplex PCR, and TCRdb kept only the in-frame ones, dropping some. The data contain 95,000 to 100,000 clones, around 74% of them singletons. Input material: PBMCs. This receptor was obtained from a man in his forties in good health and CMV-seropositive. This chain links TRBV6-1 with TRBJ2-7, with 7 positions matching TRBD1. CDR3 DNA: TGTGCCAGCAGTGAATCGCAGGGGGTCGGATTCTACGAGCAGTACTTC. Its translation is CASSESQGVGFYEQYF.